The 21 T cell receptor beta chains presented below share a single source sample, sequenced in a study of cytomegalovirus exposure and HLA in healthy donors. PCR was performed using 60 Vbeta and 13 Jbeta primers. Method: immunoSEQ multiplex PCR; TCRdb's copy keeps in-frame clones and lacks some. The sample has about 160,000 clones; 80% to 90% are singletons. Sequenced input: PBMCs. These receptors came from a man aged 45-65 years in good health and CMV-seropositive.

The J gene is TRBJ1-1, the V gene TRBV9; TRBD1 might be the D (5 bases). Germline lookup yields CDR1 SGDLS and CDR2 YYNGEE. This CDR3 has 15 amino acids. The V gene lost 4 bases and the J gene lost 4 bases, with 17 bases spanning the gap. In DNA form, the CDR3 reads TGTGCCAGCAGCCATCTCCCGGGGGTTGGCACTGAAGCTTTCTTT. This encodes CASSHLPGVGTEAFF. Filled out from reference TRBV9 and TRBJ1-1, the complete variable domain reads DSGVTQTPKHLITATGQRVTLRCSPRSGDLSVYWYQQSLDQGLQFLIQYYNGEERAKGNILERFSAQQFPDLHSELNLSSLELGDSALYFCASSHLPGVGTEAFFGQGTRLTVV.

This clone was seen more than once but under ten times. The chain employs TRBV29-1 and TRBJ2-7, with 7 positions matching TRBD1. V lost 6 bases to trimming and J lost 3 bases; unmatched junction nucleotides: 2. This CDR3 region has 11 residues. Germline V lookup: CDR1 SQVTM, CDR2 ANQGSEA. The CDR3 region has the DNA TGCAGCGTCAGGACAGGCTACGAGCAGTACGTC. It codes for CSVRTGYEQYV.

The genes are TRBV5-4 and TRBJ1-6; D may be TRBD1 (6 bases). The germline V gene has CDR1 SGHNT and CDR2 YYREEE (reference sequence). Trimming left V 3 bases short and J 7 bases short, with 14 bases between. This CDR3 spans 15 amino acids. The CDR3 DNA follows: TGTGCCAGCAGCTCCTGGACAGTGGGGAATTCACCCCTCCACTTT. Its protein is CASSSWTVGNSPLHF. Looking up the rest from reference TRBV5-4 and TRBJ1-6 gives the full variable domain: ETGVTQSPTHLIKTRGQQVTLRCSSQSGHNTVSWYQQALGQGPQFIFQYYREEENGRGNFPPRFSGLQFPNYSSELNVNALELDDSALYLCASSSWTVGNSPLHFGNGTRLTVT.

The chain recombines TRBV7-8 with TRBJ2-1; the D is unclear. This CDR3 is 12 amino acids long. Trimming took 6 bases from V and 7 from J, leaving 10 bases between them. Germline V gene lookup returns CDR1 SGHVS and CDR2 FQNEAQ. The CDR3 here is CASRYSSNEQFF. The CDR3 coding sequence is TGTGCCAGCAGGTACAGCAGTAATGAGCAGTTCTTC.

V and J are TRBV5-1 and TRBJ2-1; 8 bases agree with TRBD2. With 5 bases clipped from V and 15 bases from J, the junction kept 7 bases outside the gene matches. The CDR3 is 11 amino acids. The germline V gene has CDR1 SGHRS and CDR2 YFSETQ. In DNA form, the CDR3 reads TGCGCCAGCAGTTCCGGACTAGCCCGGTTCTTC. Encoded protein: CASSSGLARFF.

The rearrangement links TRBV2 to TRBJ2-7; TRBD1 agrees at 9 bases. The germline V gene encodes CDR1 SNHLY and CDR2 FYNNEI. V was pared by 3 bases and J by 6 bases, with 6 bases of the junction left unmatched. CDR3 length equals 14 residues. The CDR3 is CASSEDRGIGEQYF. The CDR3 DNA sequence: TGTGCCAGCAGTGAGGACAGGGGAATTGGCGAGCAGTACTTC.

The J gene is TRBJ2-7, the V gene TRBV27; TRBD2 matches at 13 bases. CDR1 MNHEY and CDR2 SMNVEV come from the germline V gene (reference sequence). The CDR3 contains 17 residues. Losses at the gene ends were 5 bases for V and 4 bases for J; bases not matched to a gene: 11. The CDR3 sequence is CASSLTRLAGGSYEQYV. The CDR3 bases are TGTGCCAGCAGTCTTACTAGACTAGCGGGAGGATCTTACGAGCAGTACGTC.

The gene calls are TRBV5-4 and TRBJ1-2; 10 nucleotides agree with TRBD1. The V gene's germline CDR1 is SGHNT and CDR2 YYREEE (reference sequence). The CDR3 consists of 14 residues. After removal of 2 bases from V and 7 bases from J, the junction contained 5 bases not matched to a gene. The CDR3 spells CASSFRTGGSGYTF. The CDR3 DNA follows: TGTGCCAGCAGCTTTCGGACAGGGGGAAGTGGCTACACCTTC. The variable domain in full, with the rest retrieved from reference TRBV5-4 and TRBJ1-2, is ETGVTQSPTHLIKTRGQQVTLRCSSQSGHNTVSWYQQALGQGPQFIFQYYREEENGRGNFPPRFSGLQFPNYSSELNVNALELDDSALYLCASSFRTGGSGYTFGSGTRLTVV.

The chain employs TRBV6-1 and TRBJ1-1; D may be TRBD1 (5 bases). CDR3 length: 15 amino acids. V shed 6 bases and J shed 1 base, with 15 bases lying between them. Germline loops: CDR1 MNHNS, CDR2 SASEGT. CDR3 region: CASSDPGGWNTEAFF. The DNA for the CDR3 is TGTGCCAGCAGCGACCCCGGGGGGTGGAACACTGAAGCTTTCTTT.

For the CDR3, the DNA is TGTGCCAGCAGCTATCCGGGACACTCGAACACCGGGGAGCTGTTTTTT. This encodes CASSYPGHSNTGELFF. The V gene is TRBV9, the J gene TRBJ2-2, with D possibly TRBD1 on 6 matching bases. CDR3 length: 16 residues. Germline CDR1 reads SGDLS; CDR2 reads YYNGEE. Trimming shortened V by 4 bases and J by 0 bases, and 13 bases separated the two germline ends.

This clone turned up a few times. This chain connects TRBV28 to TRBJ1-1; TRBD1 matches at 9 bases. V trimming: 7 bases; J trimming: 2 bases; junction bases outside the gene matches: 11. The germline V gene has CDR1 MDHEN and CDR2 SYDVKM. The CDR3 is 16 amino acids. DNA for the CDR3: TGTGCCAGCACCCCGAGAAAGGGACAGGGAAACACTGAAGCTTTCTTT. Translated: CASTPRKGQGNTEAFF.

The CDR3 DNA is TGTGCCAGCAGTGAAGGGACAGGGGGCAGCTATGGCTACACCTTC. Translation: CASSEGTGGSYGYTF. V is TRBV2 and J is TRBJ1-2; 11 nucleotides align to TRBD1. Germline V gene data show CDR1 as SNHLY and CDR2 as FYNNEI. The CDR3 is 15 residues long. V dropped 1 base and J dropped 4; count of bases not matched to a gene: 2.

The CDR3 spells CASSEDGRANNEQFF. CDR3 in DNA: TGCGCCAGCAGTGAAGACGGGAGGGCCAACAATGAGCAGTTCTTC. The J gene is TRBJ2-1, the V gene TRBV10-1, with 8 positions matching TRBD2. Germline V gene sequence: CDR1 WNHNN, CDR2 SYGVQD (reference sequence). V trimming: 3 bases; J trimming: 5 bases; junction bases outside the gene matches: 6. The CDR3 is made up of 15 amino acids.

This chain uses TRBV28 with TRBJ1-5; D is ambiguous. The CDR3 is 13 residues long. Per germline, CDR1 MDHEN and CDR2 SYDVKM. Trimming left V 6 bases short and J 7 bases short, with 13 bases between. CDR3 amino acids: CASRIWSGQPQHF. The CDR3 DNA reads TGTGCCAGCAGAATCTGGTCCGGGCAGCCCCAGCATTTT.

The rearrangement joins TRBV28 to TRBJ1-1; TRBD1 aligns across 11 bases. Germline V gene sequence: CDR1 MDHEN, CDR2 SYDVKM. The CDR3 loop spans 14 amino acids. The trim removed 7 bases at V and 2 bases at J, leaving 3 bases unmatched. The CDR3 DNA follows: TGTGCCAGCATGGGACAGGGGGAAAACACTGAAGCTTTCTTT. Translated, it gives CASMGQGENTEAFF.

CDR3 loop: CASSFPTGQETQYF. CDR3 DNA: TGCGCCAGCAGCTTCCCCACAGGGCAAGAGACCCAGTACTTC. The genes are TRBV5-1 and TRBJ2-5; D is possibly TRBD1 (6 bases). The CDR3 is 14 residues long. CDR1 SGHRS and CDR2 YFSETQ come from the germline V gene. V was cut by 2 bases and J by 2 bases, with 10 bases left in between. The whole variable domain, filled in from reference TRBV5-1 and TRBJ2-5, reads KAGVTQTPRYLIKTRGQQVTLSCSPISGHRSVSWYQQTPGQGLQFLFEYFSETQRNKGNFPGRFSGRQFSNSRSEMNVSTLELGDSALYLCASSFPTGQETQYFGPGTRLLVL.

The V and J genes are TRBV6-1 and TRBJ1-2; no definite D call. CDR3 length: 13 amino acids. Germline assignment: CDR1 MNHNS and CDR2 SASEGT. The V and J ends lost 8 bases and 7 bases respectively, with 17 bases between them. In DNA, the CDR3 is TGTGCCAGCCAAGAGTCAAGCCGGGGTGGCTACACCTTC. Translating gives CASQESSRGGYTF.

This rearrangement joins TRBV14 to TRBJ2-1; TRBD2 is a possible D gene (5 bases). In germline, CDR1 is SGHDN, CDR2 FVKESK. V lost 4 bases, J lost 7 bases, and 17 bases lay in between. This CDR3 is 15 amino acids long. The CDR3 loop reads CASSLQDLPPNEQFF. The CDR3 DNA follows: TGTGCCAGCAGCCTGCAGGACTTACCCCCAAATGAGCAGTTCTTC.

A word on this clone: The junction shows a germline mismatch at one end, possibly a read error. Other nucleotide sequences from this sample produce the same CDR3. The V gene is TRBV5-1, the J gene TRBJ2-1; TRBD2 matches at 7 bases. Germline V CDR1 and CDR2: SGHRS, YFSETQ. This CDR3 region has 16 residues. DNA for the CDR3: TGTGCCAGCAGCTTGAGGGAACTAGCGTCCTACAATGAGCAGTTCTTC. Translating it yields CASSLRELASYNEQFF.

This clone was recorded a few times. The chain is built from TRBV5-6 and TRBJ2-7; 9 bases align to TRBD1. This CDR3 has 14 residues. Germline V gives CDR1 SGHDT, CDR2 YYEEEE. Trimming at V came to 2 bases and at J to 6 bases, leaving 6 bases not matched to a gene. For the CDR3, the DNA is TGTGCCAGCAGCTTTCCGGGACAGGGTGTCGAGCAGTACTTC. Amino acid sequence: CASSFPGQGVEQYF.

This clone was counted a single time. The genes are TRBV5-1 and TRBJ2-2; 8 nucleotides line up with TRBD1. This CDR3 has 16 amino acids. Looked up from germline, CDR1 is SGHRS and CDR2 is YFSETQ. V trimming: 5 bases; J trimming: 4 bases; junction bases outside the gene matches: 10. The CDR3 loop reads CASRVGQGASTGELFF. CDR3 nucleotide sequence: TGCGCCAGCAGAGTAGGGCAGGGGGCTAGCACCGGGGAGCTGTTTTTT.